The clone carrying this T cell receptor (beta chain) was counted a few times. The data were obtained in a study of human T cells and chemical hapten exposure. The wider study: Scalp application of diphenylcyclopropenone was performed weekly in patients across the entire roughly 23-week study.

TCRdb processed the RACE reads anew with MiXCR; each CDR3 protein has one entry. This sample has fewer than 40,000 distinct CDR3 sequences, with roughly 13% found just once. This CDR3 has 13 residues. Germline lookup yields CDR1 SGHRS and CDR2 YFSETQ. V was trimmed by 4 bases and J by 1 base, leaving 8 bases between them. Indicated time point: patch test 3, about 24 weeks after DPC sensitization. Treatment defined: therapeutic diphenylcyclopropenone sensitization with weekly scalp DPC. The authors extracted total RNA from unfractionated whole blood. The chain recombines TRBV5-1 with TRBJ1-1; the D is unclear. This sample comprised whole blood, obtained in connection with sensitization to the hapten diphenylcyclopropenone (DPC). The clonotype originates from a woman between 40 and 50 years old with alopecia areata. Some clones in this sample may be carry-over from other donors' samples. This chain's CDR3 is CASSPTENTEAFF. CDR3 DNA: TGCGCCAGCAGCCCTACAGAGAACACTGAAGCTTTCTTT.